The present T cell receptor beta chain was sequenced within a study of regulatory T cells in long-lasting Graves disease. Looking at the study overall: For under 3 months, newly diagnosed Graves' patients had been taking antithyroid drugs.

Investigators prepared the TCR beta libraries by applying iRepertoire HTBI primers and Arm-PCR of CDR3 regions. Original processing methods: Looking across samples, the authors found 55 to 70 TRBV and 14 TRBJ segments. One entry per CDR3 protein, called by TCRdb with MiXCR from the multiplex PCR reads. For this entry, the V and J calls and clone size follow TCRdb and not the study's own pipeline. The data hold about 540,000 distinct CDR3 sequences, with approximately 13% observed a single time. Sample time point: newly diagnosed GD, antithyroid drugs for less than 3 months. The authors made the TCR library using RNA they extracted from PBMCs. Only a few counts were recorded for this clonotype. This sample was also put to use in a study of T cells in Graves' hyperthyroidism and ophthalmopathy. That investigation notes: Separating ophthalmopathy from stable hyperthyroidism was achieved by a 13 V-J model.

The source of this sequence is a man aged 25 to 40 with Graves disease. The source was peripheral blood mononuclear cells (PBMCs), collected at new diagnosis, from a patient treated with antithyroid drugs.

Written as DNA, the CDR3 is TGTGCCAGCAGCTTAAGTAGGGAAACTGAAGCTTTCTTT. Amino acid sequence: CASSLSRETEAFF. This chain uses TRBV5-6 with TRBJ1-1; no clear D gene. Germline-derived CDR1 and CDR2 are SGHDT and YYEEEE. The ends were cut back, 2 bases at V and 5 bases at J, with 10 bases in the middle. This CDR3 has 13 amino acids. The full variable domain, in which reference TRBV5-6 and TRBJ1-1 provide the parts outside the CDR3, is DAGVTQSPTHLIKTRGQQVTLRCSPKSGHDTVSWYQQALGQGPQFIFQYYEEEERQRGNFPDRFSGHQFPNYSSELNVNALLLGDSALYLCASSLSRETEAFFGQGTRLTVV.